The entry below describes one T cell receptor (beta chain). The antigen remains unidentified. The source of the sample is a study of T cells after yellow fever vaccination. Study-wide points: Reappearing after the booster were most of the clones from primary vaccination (roughly 96% CD4, 75% to 90% CD8). Abundant bulk-population clonotypes could contaminate the FACS-sorted repertoires.

Germline lookup yields CDR1 SGHTA and CDR2 FQGNSA. The V gene lost 5 bases and the J gene lost 4 bases, with 14 bases spanning the gap. This CDR3 has 14 amino acids. 5'RACE template switching generated TCR cDNA, adding a universal primer site and UMIs. TCRdb used MiXCR to reprocess the 5' RACE reads, holding one entry per CDR3 protein. The table has roughly 99,000 distinct CDR3 sequences, around 5.8% seen once. This sequence joins TRBV7-2 and TRBJ1-1; tentative D call: TRBD1 (5 bases). The input for sequencing was CD8+ T cells sorted from PBMCs, taken 10 days after the yellow fever booster vaccination. The source of this sequence is a man in his late teens or twenties who received the YFV17D yellow fever vaccine. The CDR3 nucleotides are TGTGCCAGCAGCATGGACATCCTCGGCACTGAAGCTTTCTTT. Its protein product is CASSMDILGTEAFF.